This entry is about one T cell receptor beta chain. The target antigen is unknown. This entry comes from a study of cytomegalovirus exposure and HLA in healthy donors. The germline V gene encodes CDR1 SEHNR and CDR2 FQNEAQ (reference sequence). The CDR3 is 15 residues long. V lost 5 bases to trimming and J lost 14 bases; unmatched junction nucleotides: 13. General study results and limits: Listed as cytomegalovirus-associated were over 150 TCR beta chains. Looking again later, the authors saw that most CMV-associated TCR beta chains seemed HLA-restricted.

This PCR relied on a set of 60 Vbeta primers and 13 Jbeta primers. The data were produced by immunoSEQ multiplex PCR, yet TCRdb's version contains in-frame clones alone and is incomplete. The sample lists approximately 99,000 clones; 73% were seen once. The chain links TRBV7-9 to TRBJ1-6; 9 bases match TRBD1. The TCR was taken from a man in his forties or fifties in good health and CMV-seronegative. Input material: PBMCs. For the CDR3, the DNA is TGTGCCAGCAGCGGGGGGACAGGGAGTCTAACGACCCTCCACTTT. This sequence encodes CASSGGTGSLTTLHF.